This T cell receptor (beta chain) was obtained from a study of tumor-infiltrating lymphocytes in localized non-small cell lung cancer. At the level of the study: Patients included smokers and never-smokers with various histologies, some sampled after neoadjuvant chemotherapy.

The assay was immunoSEQ multiplex PCR, and TCRdb's table has in-frame clones only and misses some. The sample consists of more than 5,500 clones, roughly 70% of them appearing once. With 1 base removed from V and 4 bases from J, the gap between germline ends came to 4 bases. The CDR3 runs to 13 residues. The germline V gene encodes CDR1 SGHAT and CDR2 FQNNGV. As for this clone: Its antigen remains unknown.

The study, taken as a whole, reports: Each assay used a separate piece of the same tissue. Not all patients were TCR sequenced, owing to tissue quantity. Tumors had more T cell infiltration than uninvolved lung, per TCRbeta sequencing and CD3 counts.

This sequence joins TRBV11-2 and TRBJ2-2; D is unclear. The sequenced sample consisted of lung tumor tissue. The clonotype originates from a human donor with non-small cell lung cancer. The CDR3 DNA reads TGTGCCAGCAGCTTAGCTAGCACCGGGGAGCTGTTTTTT. Translating it yields CASSLASTGELFF.